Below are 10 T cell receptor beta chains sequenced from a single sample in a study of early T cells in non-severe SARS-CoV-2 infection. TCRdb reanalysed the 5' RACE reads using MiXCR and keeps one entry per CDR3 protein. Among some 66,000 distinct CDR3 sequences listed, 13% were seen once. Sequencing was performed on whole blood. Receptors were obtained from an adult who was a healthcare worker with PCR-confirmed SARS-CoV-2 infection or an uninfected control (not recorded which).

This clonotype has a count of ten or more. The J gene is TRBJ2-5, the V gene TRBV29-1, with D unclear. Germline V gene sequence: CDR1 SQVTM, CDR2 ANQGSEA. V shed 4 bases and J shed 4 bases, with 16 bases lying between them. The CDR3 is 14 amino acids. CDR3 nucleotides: TGCAGCGTTGGCCCCCCGGGCGGCCCAGAGACCCAGTACTTC. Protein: CSVGPPGGPETQYF.

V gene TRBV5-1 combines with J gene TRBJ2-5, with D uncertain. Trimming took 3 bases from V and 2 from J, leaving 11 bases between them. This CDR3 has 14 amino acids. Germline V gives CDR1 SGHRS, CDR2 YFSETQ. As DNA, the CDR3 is TGCGCCAGCAGCTCCCGAGTGAGACAAGAGACCCAGTACTTC. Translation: CASSSRVRQETQYF.

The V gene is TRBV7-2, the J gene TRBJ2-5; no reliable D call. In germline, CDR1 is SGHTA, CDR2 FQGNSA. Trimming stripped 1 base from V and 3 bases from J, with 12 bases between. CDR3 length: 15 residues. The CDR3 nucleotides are TGTGCCAGCAGCTTAGGTGGCCTCACCAAAGAGACCCAGTACTTC. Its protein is CASSLGGLTKETQYF.

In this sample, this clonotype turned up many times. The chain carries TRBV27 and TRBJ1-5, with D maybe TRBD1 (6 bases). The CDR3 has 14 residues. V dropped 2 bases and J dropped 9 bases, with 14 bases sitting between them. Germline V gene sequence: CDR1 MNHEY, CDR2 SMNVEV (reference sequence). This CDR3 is CASSLQTGYTPQHF. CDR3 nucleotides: TGTGCCAGCAGTTTACAAACAGGGTACACGCCCCAGCATTTT.

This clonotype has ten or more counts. CDR3 DNA sequence: TGTGCCAGCAGCTTGGACAGCAGGCATGGCTACACCTTC. It is translated as CASSLDSRHGYTF. V usage is TRBV7-9 and J usage is TRBJ1-2; maybe TRBD1 (6 bases). V was clipped by 3 bases and J by 6 bases, with 11 bases between them. CDR1 and CDR2 (germline): SEHNR, FQNEAQ (reference sequence). This CDR3 region has 13 residues.

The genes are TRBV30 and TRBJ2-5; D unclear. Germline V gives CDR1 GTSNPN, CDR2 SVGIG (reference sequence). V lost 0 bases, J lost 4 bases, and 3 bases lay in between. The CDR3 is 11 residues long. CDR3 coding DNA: TGTGCCTGGAGTGTACTAGAGACCCAGTACTTC. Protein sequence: CAWSVLETQYF. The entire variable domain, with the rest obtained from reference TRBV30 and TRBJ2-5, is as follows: SQTIHQWPATLVQPVGSPLSLECTVEGTSNPNLYWYRQAAGRGLQLLFYSVGIGQISSEVPQNLSASRPQDRQFILSSKKLLLSDSGFYLCAWSVLETQYFGPGTRLLVL.

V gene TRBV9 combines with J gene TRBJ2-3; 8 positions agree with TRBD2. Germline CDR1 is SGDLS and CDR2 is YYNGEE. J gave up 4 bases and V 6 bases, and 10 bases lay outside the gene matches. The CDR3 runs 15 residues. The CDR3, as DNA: TGTGCCAGCAAACCCGGGACTAGATCGGCAGATACGCAGTATTTT. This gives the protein CASKPGTRSADTQYF.

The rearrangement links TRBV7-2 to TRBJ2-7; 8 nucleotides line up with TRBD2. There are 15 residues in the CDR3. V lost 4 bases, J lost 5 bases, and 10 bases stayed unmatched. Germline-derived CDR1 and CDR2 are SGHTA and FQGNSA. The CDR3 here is CASSSSGFPPHEQYF. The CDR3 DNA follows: TGTGCCAGCAGCTCTAGCGGGTTCCCCCCCCACGAGCAGTACTTC.

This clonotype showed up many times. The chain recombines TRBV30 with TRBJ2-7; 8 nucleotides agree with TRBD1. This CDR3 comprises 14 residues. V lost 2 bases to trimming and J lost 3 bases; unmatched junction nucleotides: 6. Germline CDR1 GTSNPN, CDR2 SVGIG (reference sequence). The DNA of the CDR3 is TGTGCCTGGAGTTACGGGACAGGTGGCTACGAGCAGTACTTC. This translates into CAWSYGTGGYEQYF.

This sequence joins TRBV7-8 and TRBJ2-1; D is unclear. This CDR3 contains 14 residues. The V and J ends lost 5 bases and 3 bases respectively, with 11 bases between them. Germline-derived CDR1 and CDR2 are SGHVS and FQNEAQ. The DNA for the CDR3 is TGTGCCAGCAGCCTGGTCAACATCTACAATGAGCAGTTCTTC. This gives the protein CASSLVNIYNEQFF.